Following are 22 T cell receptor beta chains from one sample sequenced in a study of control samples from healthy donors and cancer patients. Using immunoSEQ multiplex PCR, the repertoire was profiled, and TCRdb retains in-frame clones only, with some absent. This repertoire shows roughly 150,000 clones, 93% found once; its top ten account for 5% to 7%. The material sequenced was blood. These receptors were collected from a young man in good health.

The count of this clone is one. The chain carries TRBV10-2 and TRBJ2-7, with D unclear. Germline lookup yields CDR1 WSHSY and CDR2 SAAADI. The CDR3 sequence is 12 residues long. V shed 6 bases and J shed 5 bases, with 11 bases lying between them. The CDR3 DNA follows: TGCGCCAGCAGATCCGCGATGGACGAGCAGTACTTC. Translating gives CASRSAMDEQYF.

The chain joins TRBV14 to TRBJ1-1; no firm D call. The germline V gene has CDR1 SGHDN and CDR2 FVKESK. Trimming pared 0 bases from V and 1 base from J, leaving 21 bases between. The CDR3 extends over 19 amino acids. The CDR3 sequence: CASSQDIGGHFDRNTEAFF. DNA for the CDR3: TGTGCCAGCAGCCAAGATATCGGCGGCCACTTCGATAGGAACACTGAAGCTTTCTTT.

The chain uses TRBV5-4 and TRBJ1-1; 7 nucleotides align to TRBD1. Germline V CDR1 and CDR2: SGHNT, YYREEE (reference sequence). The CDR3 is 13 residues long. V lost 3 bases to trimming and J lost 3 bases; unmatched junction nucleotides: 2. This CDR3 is CASSSTGDTEAFF. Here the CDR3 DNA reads TGTGCCAGCAGCTCTACAGGGGACACTGAAGCTTTCTTT.

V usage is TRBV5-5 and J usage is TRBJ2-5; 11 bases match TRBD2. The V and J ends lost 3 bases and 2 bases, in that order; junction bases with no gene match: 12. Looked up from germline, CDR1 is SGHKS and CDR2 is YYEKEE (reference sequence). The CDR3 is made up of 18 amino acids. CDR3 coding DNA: TGTGCCAGCAGCTCTTGGGACCTTAGCGGGGGGGAACAAGAGACCCAGTACTTC. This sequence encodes CASSSWDLSGGEQETQYF.

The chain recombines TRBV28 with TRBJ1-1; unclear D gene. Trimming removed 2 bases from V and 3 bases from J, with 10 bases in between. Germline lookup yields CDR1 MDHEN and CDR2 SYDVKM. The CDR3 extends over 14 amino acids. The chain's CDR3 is CASSLGRLYTEAFF. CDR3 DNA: TGTGCCAGCAGTTTAGGGCGGCTATACACTGAAGCTTTCTTT.

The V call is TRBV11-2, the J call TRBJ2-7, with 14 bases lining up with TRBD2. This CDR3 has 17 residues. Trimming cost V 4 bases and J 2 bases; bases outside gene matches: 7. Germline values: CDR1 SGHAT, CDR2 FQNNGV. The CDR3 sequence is CASSWTSGGSSTYEQYF. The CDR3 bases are TGTGCCAGCAGCTGGACTAGCGGGGGGTCCAGTACCTACGAGCAGTACTTC.

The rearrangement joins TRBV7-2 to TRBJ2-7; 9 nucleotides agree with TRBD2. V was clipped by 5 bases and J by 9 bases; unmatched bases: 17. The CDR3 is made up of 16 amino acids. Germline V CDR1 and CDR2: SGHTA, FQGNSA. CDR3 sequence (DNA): TGTGCCAGCAGCGACCAGCCTCAGGGCGGGAGGGTCGGGCAGTACTTC. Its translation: CASSDQPQGGRVGQYF.

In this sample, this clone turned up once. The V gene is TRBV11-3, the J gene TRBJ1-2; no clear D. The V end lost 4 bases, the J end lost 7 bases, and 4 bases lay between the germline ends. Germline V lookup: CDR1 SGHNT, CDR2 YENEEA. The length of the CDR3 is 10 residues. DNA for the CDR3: TGTGCCAGCAGCTGGGTTGGCTACACCTTC. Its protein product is CASSWVGYTF.

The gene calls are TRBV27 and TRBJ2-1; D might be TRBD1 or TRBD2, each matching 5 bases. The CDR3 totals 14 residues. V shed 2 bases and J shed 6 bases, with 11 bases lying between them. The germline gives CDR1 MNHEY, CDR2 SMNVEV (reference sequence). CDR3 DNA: TGTGCCAGCAGTTTAGGGACGGGGTCCAATGAGCAGTTCTTC. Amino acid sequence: CASSLGTGSNEQFF.

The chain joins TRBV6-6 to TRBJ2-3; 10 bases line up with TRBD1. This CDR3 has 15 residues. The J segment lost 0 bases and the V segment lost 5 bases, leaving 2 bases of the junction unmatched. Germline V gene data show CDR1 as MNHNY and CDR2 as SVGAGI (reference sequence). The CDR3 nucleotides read TGTGCCAGCAGTCGACAGGGGGCGAGCACAGATACGCAGTATTTT. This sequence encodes CASSRQGASTDTQYF.

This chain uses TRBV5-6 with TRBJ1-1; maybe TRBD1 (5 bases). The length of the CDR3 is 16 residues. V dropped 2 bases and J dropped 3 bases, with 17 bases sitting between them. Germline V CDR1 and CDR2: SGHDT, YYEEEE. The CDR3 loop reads CASSFYRPVRDTEAFF. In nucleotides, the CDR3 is TGTGCCAGCAGCTTTTACAGGCCAGTTCGAGACACTGAAGCTTTCTTT.

The CDR3 loop reads CAWTGLAGGLELFF. The CDR3, as DNA: TGTGCCTGGACCGGACTAGCGGGGGGATTGGAGCTGTTTTTT. The chain has TRBV30 and TRBJ2-2, with 14 bases identical to TRBD2. The CDR3 consists of 14 residues. From germline, CDR1 is GTSNPN and CDR2 SVGIG (reference sequence). J was trimmed by 10 bases and V by 4 bases; bases with no gene match: 5.

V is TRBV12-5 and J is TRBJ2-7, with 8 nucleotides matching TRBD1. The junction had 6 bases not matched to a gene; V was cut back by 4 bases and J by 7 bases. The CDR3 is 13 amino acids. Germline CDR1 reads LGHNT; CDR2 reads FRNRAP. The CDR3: CASGSLDREEQYF. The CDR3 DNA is TGTGCTAGTGGTTCACTGGACAGGGAGGAGCAGTACTTC.

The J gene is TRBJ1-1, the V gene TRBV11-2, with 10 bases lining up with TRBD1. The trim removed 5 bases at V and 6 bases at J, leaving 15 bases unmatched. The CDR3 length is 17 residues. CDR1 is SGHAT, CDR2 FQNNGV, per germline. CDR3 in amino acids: CASSTWTGGAFGAEAFF. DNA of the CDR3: TGTGCCAGCAGCACTTGGACAGGGGGGGCTTTTGGGGCTGAAGCTTTCTTT.

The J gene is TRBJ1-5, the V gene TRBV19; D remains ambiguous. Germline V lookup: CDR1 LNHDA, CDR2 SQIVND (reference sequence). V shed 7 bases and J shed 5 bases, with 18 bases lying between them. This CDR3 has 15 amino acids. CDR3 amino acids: CASMSVAASYQPQHF. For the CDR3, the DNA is TGTGCCAGTATGTCAGTGGCAGCTTCTTATCAGCCCCAGCATTTT.

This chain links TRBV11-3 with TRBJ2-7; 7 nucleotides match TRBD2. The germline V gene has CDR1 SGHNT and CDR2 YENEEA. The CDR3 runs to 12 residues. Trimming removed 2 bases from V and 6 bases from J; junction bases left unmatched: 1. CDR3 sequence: CASSLRGGEQYF. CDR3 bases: TGTGCCAGCAGCTTACGCGGGGGCGAGCAGTACTTC.

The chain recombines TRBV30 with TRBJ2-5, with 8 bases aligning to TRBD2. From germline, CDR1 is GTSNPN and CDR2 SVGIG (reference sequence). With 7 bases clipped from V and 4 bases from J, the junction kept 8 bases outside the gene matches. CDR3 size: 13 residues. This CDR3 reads CAFSVRGGETQYF. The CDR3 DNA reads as TGTGCCTTTAGTGTTCGGGGGGGAGAGACCCAGTACTTC.

The CDR3 spells CASSLVGRQDTEAFF. The CDR3 coding sequence is TGTGCCAGCAGCTTAGTAGGGCGACAGGACACTGAAGCTTTCTTT. The genes are TRBV7-2 and TRBJ1-1; D is perhaps TRBD1 (6 bases). Germline values: CDR1 SGHTA, CDR2 FQGNSA. The V gene lost 1 base and the J gene lost 3 bases, with 12 bases spanning the gap. This CDR3 spans 15 amino acids.

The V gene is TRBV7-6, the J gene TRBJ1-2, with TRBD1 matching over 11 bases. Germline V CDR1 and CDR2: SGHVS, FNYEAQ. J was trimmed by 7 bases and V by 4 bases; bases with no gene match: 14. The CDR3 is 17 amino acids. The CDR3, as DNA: TGTGCCAGCAGCTCCGGGGGAACGGGACAGGGGGTTACTGGCTACACCTTC. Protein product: CASSSGGTGQGVTGYTF.

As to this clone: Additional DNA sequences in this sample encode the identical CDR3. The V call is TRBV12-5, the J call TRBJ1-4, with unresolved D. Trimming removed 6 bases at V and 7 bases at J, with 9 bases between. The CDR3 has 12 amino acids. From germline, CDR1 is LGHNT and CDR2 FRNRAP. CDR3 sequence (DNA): TGTGCTAGTGGCCCCCGGATTGAAAAACTGTTTTTT. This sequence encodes CASGPRIEKLFF.

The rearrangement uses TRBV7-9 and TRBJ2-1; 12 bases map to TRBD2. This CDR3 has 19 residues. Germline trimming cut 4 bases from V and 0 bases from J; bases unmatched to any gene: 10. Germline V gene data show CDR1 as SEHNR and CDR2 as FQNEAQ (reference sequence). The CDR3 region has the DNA TGTGCCAGCAGCTCCGGACTAGCGGGACGTCGGGGCTCCTACAATGAGCAGTTCTTC. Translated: CASSSGLAGRRGSYNEQFF.

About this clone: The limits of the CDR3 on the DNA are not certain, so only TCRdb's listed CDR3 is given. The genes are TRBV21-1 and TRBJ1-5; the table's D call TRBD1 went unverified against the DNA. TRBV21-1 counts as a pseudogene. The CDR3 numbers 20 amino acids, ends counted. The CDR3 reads CASSTYWAQGARYSNQPQHF.